Detailed here is one T cell receptor (beta chain). The table came from immunoSEQ multiplex PCR; TCRdb's copy has only in-frame clones and leaves some out. The repertoire consists of almost 200,000 clones, with 86% occurring once and the leading ten covering roughly 0.78%. The sample belongs to a study of blood T cell repertoires in COVID-19. Across the study: COVID-19 samples, acute and convalescent, were from the United States, Italy and Spain. In each case, the material was cDNA or gDNA derived from T cells, B-cell-depleted T cells, or PBMCs.

The specimen was peripheral blood. The source of this sequence is a woman between 65 and 79 years old with acute or convalescent COVID-19.

CDR3 bases: TGCGCCAGCAGCTTGGAGGGGTTGGGACAGGGGCGGAATGAGCAGTTCTTC. It yields the protein CASSLEGLGQGRNEQFF. The chain has TRBV5-1 and TRBJ2-1; 10 nucleotides line up with TRBD1. This CDR3 has 17 residues. J was trimmed by 7 bases and V by 0 bases; bases with no gene match: 10. The germline CDR1 and CDR2 sequences are SGHRS and YFSETQ. Full variable domain (rest looked up from reference TRBV5-1 and TRBJ2-1): KAGVTQTPRYLIKTRGQQVTLSCSPISGHRSVSWYQQTPGQGLQFLFEYFSETQRNKGNFPGRFSGRQFSNSRSEMNVSTLELGDSALYLCASSLEGLGQGRNEQFFGPGTRLTVL.